This is a list of T cell receptor beta chains from one sample in a study of cytomegalovirus exposure and HLA in healthy donors. Repertoires were generated with immunoSEQ multiplex PCR, while TCRdb's copy carries only in-frame clones and drops some. The sample has 80,000 to 130,000 clones; roughly 80% are singletons. Sequences were obtained from PBMCs. All receptors derive from a male donor in good health and CMV-seropositive. CDR3s include the opening cysteine and the closing phenylalanine or tryptophan. Each record gives: V gene, clone size, CDR3 protein. A row's size may be missing; if present it is once, few, many or a size class.

v_call: TRBV11-3
clone_size: NA
cdr3_aa: CASTERGAPYEQYF

v_call: TRBV7-2
clone_size: NA
cdr3_aa: CASSPGAGNTGELFF

v_call: TRBV19
clone_size: NA
cdr3_aa: CASSIVRSRTGTNTDTQYF

v_call: TRBV4-2
clone_size: once
cdr3_aa: CASSQDRRETQYF

v_call: TRBV28
clone_size: NA
cdr3_aa: CASSLQGGETQYF

v_call: TRBV9
clone_size: NA
cdr3_aa: CASSAHREFNEQFF

v_call: TRBV5-5
clone_size: NA
cdr3_aa: CASTVQGGAVEQYF

v_call: TRBV19
clone_size: NA
cdr3_aa: CASSTRTGDYGYTF

v_call: TRBV5-1
clone_size: NA
cdr3_aa: CASSSLAGASNEQFF

v_call: TRBV6-5
clone_size: NA
cdr3_aa: CASSYEGDGYTF

v_call: TRBV30
clone_size: NA
cdr3_aa: CAWRTGTQEKLFF

v_call: TRBV7-2
clone_size: NA
cdr3_aa: CASSLASTRGQETQYF

v_call: TRBV29-1
clone_size: NA
cdr3_aa: CSVERGQTGYTF

v_call: TRBV28
clone_size: few
cdr3_aa: CASSIASGKDF

v_call: TRBV4-3
clone_size: NA
cdr3_aa: CASSQDGRGGLSPLHF

v_call: TRBV5-6
clone_size: NA
cdr3_aa: CASSRDSQETQYF

v_call: TRBV29-1
clone_size: NA
cdr3_aa: CSVMNPQPGSYEQYF

v_call: TRBV5-4
clone_size: NA
cdr3_aa: CASSLGGGAGGTEAFF

v_call: TRBV12-5
clone_size: NA
cdr3_aa: CASGWNQGSGKKLFF

v_call: TRBV21-1
clone_size: NA
cdr3_aa: CASSTWGSTDTQYF

v_call: TRBV5-6
clone_size: few
cdr3_aa: CASSLTGNYEQYF

v_call: TRBV25-1
clone_size: NA
cdr3_aa: CASRGSGFGSGNTIYF

v_call: TRBV30
clone_size: NA
cdr3_aa: CAWTRGGGNTIYF

v_call: TRBV7-4
clone_size: NA
cdr3_aa: CASSLGQGARNTIYF

v_call: TRBV7-9
clone_size: NA
cdr3_aa: CASSPGPGELFF

v_call: TRBV21-1
clone_size: NA
cdr3_aa: CASSIGGQRGEGDTQYF

v_call: TRBV6-1
clone_size: NA
cdr3_aa: CASSESGRSFQPQHF

v_call: TRBV19
clone_size: NA
cdr3_aa: CASINRLMNTEAFF

v_call: TRBV4-1
clone_size: NA
cdr3_aa: CASSRRAEGYTF

v_call: TRBV7-7
clone_size: NA
cdr3_aa: CASSPTRQGGETQYF

v_call: TRBV28
clone_size: few
cdr3_aa: CASSLYRQPSYEQYF

v_call: TRBV11-3
clone_size: NA
cdr3_aa: CASSLAGWGGVEDTEAFF

v_call: TRBV30
clone_size: NA
cdr3_aa: CACGGPYSNQPQHF

v_call: TRBV5-1
clone_size: NA
cdr3_aa: CASRGVRGVVETQYF